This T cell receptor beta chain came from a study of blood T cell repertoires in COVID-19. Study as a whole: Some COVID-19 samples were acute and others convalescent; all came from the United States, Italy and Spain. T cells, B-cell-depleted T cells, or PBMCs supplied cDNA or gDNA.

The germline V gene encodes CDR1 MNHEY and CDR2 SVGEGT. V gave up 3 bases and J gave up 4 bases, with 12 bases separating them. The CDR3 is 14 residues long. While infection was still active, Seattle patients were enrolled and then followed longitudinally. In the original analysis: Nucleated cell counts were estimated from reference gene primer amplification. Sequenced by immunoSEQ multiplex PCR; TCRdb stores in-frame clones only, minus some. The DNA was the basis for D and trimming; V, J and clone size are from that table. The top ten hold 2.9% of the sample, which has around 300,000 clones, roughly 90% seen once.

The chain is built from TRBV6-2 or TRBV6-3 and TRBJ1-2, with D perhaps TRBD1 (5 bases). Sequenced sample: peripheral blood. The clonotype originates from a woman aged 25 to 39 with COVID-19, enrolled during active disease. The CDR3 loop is CASSYAGTTYGYTF. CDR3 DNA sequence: TGTGCCAGCAGTTATGCCGGGACTACCTATGGCTACACCTTC.